The rows below give T cell receptor beta chains drawn from one sample of a study of T cells in Graves' hyperthyroidism and ophthalmopathy. In TCRdb, the multiplex PCR reads were re-called with MiXCR into one record per CDR3 protein. Counted here are fewer than 650,000 distinct CDR3 sequences, 14% occurring once; the ten biggest clones make up roughly 5.5%. The sample consisted of blood. The receptors were sampled from a woman aged 25-40 years with Graves' hyperthyroidism that later progressed to Graves' ophthalmopathy. CDR3s include the opening cysteine and the closing phenylalanine or tryptophan. The D gene is left open where the match is weak. Only some rows state a clone size, as once, few, many or a class for expanded clones.

TRBJ2-7 TRBD2 TRBV11-2 many CASSLGPRTSGSLDEQYF TGTGCCAGCAGCTTAGGTCCCCGGACTAGCGGGAGTCTCGACGAGCAGTACTTC
TRBJ1-4 NA TRBV6-1 many CASSEGGTNEKLFF TGTGCCAGCAGTGAAGGGGGGACTAATGAAAAACTGTTTTTT
TRBJ2-7 TRBD1 TRBV7-9 many CASSHGQGAFEQYF TGTGCCAGCAGCCACGGACAGGGGGCTTTCGAGCAGTACTTC
TRBJ1-2 NA TRBV15 many CATSRDKVDYGYTF TGTGCCACCAGCAGAGATAAGGTAGACTATGGCTACACCTTC
TRBJ2-7 NA TRBV20-1 many CSARDSLSYEQYF TGCAGTGCTAGAGATTCCCTCTCCTACGAGCAGTACTTC
TRBJ1-3 NA TRBV20-1 NA CSARPPGGNTIYF TGCAGTGCTAGACCTCCTGGAGGAAACACCATATATTTT
TRBJ2-7 NA TRBV27 many CASSLAPSYEQYF TGTGCCAGCAGTTTGGCACCTTCCTACGAGCAGTACTTC
TRBJ2-3 TRBD1 TRBV5-1 many CASSLEGQGLADTQYF TGCGCCAGCAGCTTGGAAGGACAGGGATTGGCAGATACGCAGTATTTT
TRBJ2-2 TRBD1 TRBV6-5 few CASSYGRQGNLNTGELFF TGTGCCAGCAGTTACGGCAGACAGGGTAATTTGAACACCGGGGAGCTGTTTTTT
TRBJ1-4 NA TRBV28 many CASRGRGEKLFF TGTGCCAGCAGGGGTAGGGGTGAAAAACTGTTTTTT
TRBJ2-7 TRBD1 TRBV5-1 many CASSLRQGHEQYF TGCGCCAGCAGCCTCCGACAGGGCCACGAGCAGTACTTC
TRBJ1-2 NA TRBV27 few CASSLPEGGYTF TGTGCCAGCAGTTTACCCGAGGGTGGCTACACCTTC
TRBJ2-1 TRBD2 TRBV5-6 many CASRGLAGGNEQFF TGTGCCAGCAGGGGACTAGCGGGAGGAAATGAGCAGTTCTTC
TRBJ2-2 NA TRBV19 few CASSYGLNTGELFF TGTGCCAGTTCGTACGGACTGAACACCGGGGAGCTGTTTTTT
TRBJ2-7 TRBD2 TRBV20-1 NA CSTIPLAGAFGEQYF TGCAGTACTATCCCACTAGCGGGAGCATTTGGCGAGCAGTACTTC
TRBJ2-1 TRBD1 TRBV7-2 few CASSQDAGGTGGNEQFF TGTGCCAGCAGCCAAGATGCCGGAGGGACAGGGGGCAATGAGCAGTTCTTC
TRBJ2-1 TRBD2 TRBV2 many CASGKTYNEQFF TGTGCTAGCGGGAAAACCTACAATGAGCAGTTCTTC
TRBJ2-3 TRBD1 TRBV7-3 many CASRTGGAADTQYF TGTGCCAGTAGGACAGGGGGCGCGGCAGATACGCAGTATTTT
TRBJ1-6 NA TRBV30 many CAWSVLTDNSPLHF TGTGCCTGGAGTGTACTGACGGATAATTCACCCCTCCACTTT
TRBJ2-1 NA TRBV19 few CASSITLARNEQFF TGTGCCAGTAGTATAACCCTAGCTCGTAATGAGCAGTTCTTC
TRBJ2-1 NA TRBV4-1 NA CASSQVDPKNNEQFF TGCGCCAGCAGCCAAGTCGACCCTAAGAACAATGAGCAGTTCTTC
TRBJ2-5 TRBD2 TRBV5-1 few CASSLVTTGTSVQETQYF TGCGCCAGCAGCCTGGTGACGACCGGGACTAGCGTTCAAGAGACCCAGTACTTC
TRBJ2-1 NA TRBV25-1 few CASSDLGGNQFF TGTGCCAGCAGTGATTTGGGCGGGAATCAGTTCTTC
TRBJ1-3 TRBD1 TRBV18 NA CASSFGQGESSGNTIYF TGTGCCAGCTCTTTTGGACAGGGGGAATCATCAGGAAACACCATATATTTT
TRBJ2-5 NA TRBV29-1 many CSVILPQETQYF TGCAGCGTTATCCTACCCCAAGAGACCCAGTACTTC
TRBJ2-1 NA TRBV19 NA CASSISLAVSYNEQFF TGTGCCAGTAGTATCTCACTGGCGGTCTCCTACAATGAGCAGTTCTTC
TRBJ2-7 NA TRBV25-1 once CASSESGDDSIYEQYF TGTGCCAGCAGTGAATCGGGGGACGACAGCATCTACGAGCAGTACTTC
TRBJ2-1 NA TRBV28 many CASSAPGMGTYNEQFF TGTGCCAGCAGTGCCCCCGGGATGGGGACTTACAATGAGCAGTTCTTC
TRBJ1-1 NA TRBV30 many CAWRDRNEAFF TGTGCCTGGAGGGACCGGAATGAAGCTTTCTTT
TRBJ2-3 TRBD1 TRBV2 NA CASSATGTVRTDTQYF TGTGCCAGCAGTGCAACCGGGACAGTCCGCACAGATACGCAGTATTTT
TRBJ1-1 NA TRBV7-2 many CASSRASTEAFF TGTGCCAGCAGCAGGGCTTCCACTGAAGCTTTCTTT
TRBJ2-7 TRBD1 TRBV20-1 many CSARINRDSVHEQYF TGCAGTGCTAGAATTAATCGGGACAGTGTCCACGAGCAGTACTTC
TRBJ1-3 NA TRBV9 few CASSTAASPSSGNTIYF TGTGCCAGCAGCACCGCCGCCAGTCCTAGCTCTGGAAACACCATATATTTT
TRBJ2-7 TRBD2 TRBV11-2 many CASSLEGLAGVEQYF TGTGCCAGCAGCTTAGAGGGACTAGCGGGAGTCGAGCAGTACTTC
TRBJ2-1 NA TRBV7-6 many CARLLKWGGTHEQFF TGTGCCAGACTGCTTAAATGGGGGGGGACACATGAGCAGTTCTTC
TRBJ2-5 TRBD1 TRBV6-1 many CASHTGGAEETQYF TGTGCCAGCCATACAGGGGGCGCGGAGGAGACCCAGTACTTC
TRBJ2-7 TRBD1 TRBV7-2 many CASSRGQDQEQYF TGTGCCAGCAGCCGAGGACAGGATCAAGAGCAGTACTTC
TRBJ2-2 TRBD2 TRBV24-1 many CATSDAPSGFTGELFF TGTGCCACCAGTGATGCCCCTAGCGGGTTTACCGGGGAGCTGTTTTTT
TRBJ2-3 NA TRBV28 many CATDSGGTDTQYF TGTGCCACCGACTCGGGAGGCACAGATACGCAGTATTTT
TRBJ2-1 TRBD2 TRBV7-3 few CASSSQGLAGGGEQFF TGTGCCAGCAGCTCACAGGGACTAGCGGGAGGAGGTGAGCAGTTCTTC
TRBJ2-5 NA TRBV3-2 NA CASSQDLVGGRETQYF TGTGCCAGCAGCCAAGATCTGGTCGGCGGGAGAGAGACCCAGTACTTC
TRBJ1-1 TRBD1 TRBV12-3/TRBV12-4 many CASSPGTGEAFF TGTGCCAGCAGTCCCGGGACAGGGGAAGCTTTCTTT
TRBJ1-1 NA TRBV7-9 few CASSHSQGRVTEAFF TGTGCCAGCAGCCACAGTCAGGGGAGAGTGACTGAAGCTTTCTTT
TRBJ2-2 NA TRBV19 many CASRRGDLAPNTGELFF TGTGCCAGTAGGCGGGGAGATCTTGCTCCTAACACCGGGGAGCTGTTTTTT
TRBJ1-1 NA TRBV29-1 few CSVEETTQAFF TGCAGCGTTGAAGAGACGACCCAAGCTTTCTTT
TRBJ1-1 TRBD1 TRBV11-2 few CASSGRTGGELSEAFF TGTGCCAGCAGCGGACGGACAGGGGGCGAGCTTTCTGAAGCTTTCTTT
TRBJ2-5 NA TRBV5-1 NA CASRTWGSQKETQYF TGCGCCAGCAGAACGTGGGGCAGCCAGAAAGAGACCCAGTACTTC
TRBJ1-5 TRBD1 TRBV11-3 NA CASRSGQDPQHF TGTGCCAGCAGATCCGGACAGGACCCCCAGCATTTT
TRBJ2-2 TRBD2 TRBV20-1 few CSASLAGDATGELFF TGCAGTGCTAGTCTAGCGGGAGATGCCACCGGGGAGCTGTTTTTT
TRBJ2-4 NA TRBV28 NA CASSLQGTLAKNIQYF TGTGCCAGCAGCCTACAGGGCACCTTAGCCAAAAACATTCAGTACTTC
TRBJ2-1 TRBD2 TRBV12-5 many CASGFGVAGYNEQFF TGTGCTAGTGGTTTTGGAGTAGCGGGCTACAATGAGCAGTTCTTC
TRBJ2-2 NA TRBV5-1 few CASSLISSIGELFF TGCGCCAGCAGCTTGATTAGTAGCATCGGGGAGCTGTTTTTT
TRBJ1-1 NA TRBV7-6 NA CASSLAAGAQNTEAFF TGTGCCAGCAGCTTAGCGGCGGGGGCTCAGAACACTGAAGCTTTCTTT